Below, 16 T cell receptor beta chains from the same sample are listed, as sequenced in a study of T cells in women clearing cervical HPV infection. Some clones are missing from TCRdb's copy, which holds only in-frame ones; the method was immunoSEQ multiplex PCR. The sample spans about 26,000 clones; the ten largest clones claim over 8.5%. The sequencing input was blood buffy coat. These receptors came from a woman aged 18 to 75 with a cervical HPV16 infection that either progressed to CIN3+ or cleared (not recorded which).

A note on this clone: The read finishes 3 residues shy of the CDR3 end, and the germline J gene is used to complete it. The chain couples TRBV7-9 to TRBJ2-3; D unclear. This CDR3 region has 11 residues. CDR1 and CDR2 from the germline V gene are SEHNR and FQNEAQ (reference sequence). Trimming shortened V by 3 bases and J by 4 bases, and 2 bases separated the two germline ends. CDR3 DNA, as far as it was read: TGTGCCAGCAGCTTCGCAGATACG. Its protein product is CASSFADT. The entire CDR3 sequence reads CASSFADTQYF.

In regard to this clone: The sequenced fragment ends 3 residues before the CDR3 boundary, so the rest is inferred from the germline J gene. The genes are TRBV18 and TRBJ1-1; the D gene is possibly TRBD1 (5 bases). This CDR3 has 15 amino acids. V was pared by 3 bases and J by 4 bases, with 15 bases between. The germline V gene encodes CDR1 KGHSH and CDR2 LQKENI. CDR3 DNA (partial): TGTGCCAGCTCACCCCTGGCGGGGGAGGGCACTGAA. It codes for CASSPLAGEGTE. The full CDR3 protein is CASSPLAGEGTEAFF. Looking up the rest from reference TRBV18 and TRBJ1-1 gives the full variable domain: NAGVMQNPRHLVRRRGQEARLRCSPMKGHSHVYWYRQLPEEGLKFMVYLQKENIIDESGMPKERFSAEFPKEGPSILRIQQVVRGDSAAYFCASSPLAGEGTEAFFGQGTRLTVV.

About this clone: Sequencing ends 3 residues short of the CDR3 end; the germline J gene provides the rest. The chain carries TRBV20-1 and TRBJ2-1, with a weak D call TRBD1 (5 bases). Germline loops: CDR1 DFQATT, CDR2 SNEGSKA (reference sequence). With 4 bases removed from V and 8 bases from J, the gap between germline ends came to 12 bases. This CDR3 contains 12 residues. The CDR3 DNA, read in part, is TGCAGTGCTAATGGGGCCCTCGATGAG. Translating it yields CSANGALDE. The whole CDR3 sequence reads CSANGALDEQFF.

With regard to this clone: The read falls 3 residues short of the CDR3 end, and the missing part is taken from the germline J gene. The V call is TRBV10-2, the J call TRBJ1-2, with 10 bases lining up with TRBD1. The germline gives CDR1 WSHSY, CDR2 SAAADI. CDR3 length equals 13 residues. This CDR3 reads CASSKDRGRGYTF. The covered CDR3 bases are TGCGCCAGCAGTAAAGACAGGGGGCGAGGC.

Turning to this clone: The sequence runs out 3 residues before the end of the CDR3; the remainder is reconstructed from the germline J gene. This chain connects TRBV30 to TRBJ2-3; 12 positions match TRBD1. CDR1 and CDR2 from the germline V gene are GTSNPN and SVGIG (reference sequence). The CDR3 runs 16 residues. The DNA read from the CDR3 is TGTGCCGGTTCGGCGGGGGACAGGGGGCTTCGAGAGACG. This translates into CAGSAGDRGLRET. The complete CDR3 reads CAGSAGDRGLRETQYF.

Comment on this clone: The read finishes 3 residues shy of the CDR3 end, and the germline J gene is used to complete it. This rearrangement joins TRBV7-8 to TRBJ2-7; 7 nucleotides line up with TRBD1. Germline V gives CDR1 SGHVS, CDR2 FQNEAQ. The CDR3 runs to 14 residues. V lost 1 base, J lost 5 bases, and 5 bases stayed unmatched. CDR3 region: CASSLDLGTDEQYF. Incomplete CDR3 DNA: TGTGCCAGCAGCTTAGATCTAGGGACAGACGAG.

Points on this clone: The CDR3 end is not reached by the read, which stops 3 residues before it; the germline J gene fills it in. This rearrangement joins TRBV29-1 to TRBJ2-1; 8 bases are a match to TRBD2. Germline CDR1 and CDR2: SQVTM and ANQGSEA. This CDR3 is 13 amino acids long. With 5 bases clipped from V and 8 bases from J, the junction kept 8 bases outside the gene matches. The CDR3 reads CSVTGTRIDEQFF. The CDR3 bases that were read are TGCAGCGTTACCGGGACTAGGATAGATGAG.

A remark on this clone: The sequenced fragment ends 3 residues before the CDR3 boundary, so the rest is inferred from the germline J gene. The gene calls are TRBV7-3 and TRBJ2-1; 7 positions match TRBD1. CDR3 length: 14 amino acids. CDR1 is SGHTA and CDR2 is FQGTGA in the germline V gene. V was clipped by 1 base and J by 6 bases; unmatched bases: 3. Partial CDR3 DNA: TGTGCCAGCAGCTTAAAGACAGGGACCAATGAG. This translates into CASSLKTGTNE. The entire CDR3 protein is CASSLKTGTNEQFF.

Comment on this clone: The read ends 3 residues early relative to the CDR3; the germline J gene fills the gap. V and J are TRBV20-1 and TRBJ2-1; weak D call: TRBD1 (6 bases). This CDR3 region has 14 residues. V was shortened by 2 bases and J by 7 bases, with 15 bases between the two germline ends. Per germline, CDR1 DFQATT and CDR2 SNEGSKA (reference sequence). The sequenced part of the CDR3 DNA is TGCAGTGCTAGATCAGGGGTAGGGGTAAATGAG. Its translation is CSARSGVGVNE. The entire CDR3 protein is CSARSGVGVNEQFF.

About this clone: The junction differs from germline at one of its ends, possibly a read error. Read sequence stops 3 residues before the CDR3 end, and the germline J gene provides the missing end. The same CDR3 can be traced to other DNA sequences in this sample. The chain has TRBV7-2 and TRBJ1-3; possibly TRBD1 for D (5 bases). The CDR3 has 13 amino acids. Germline loops: CDR1 SGHTA, CDR2 FQGNSA. This CDR3 reads CASSTSGGNTIYF. CDR3 DNA, as far as it was read: TGTGCCAGCAGCACCTCCGGGGGAAACACA. The full variable domain, its missing parts supplied by reference TRBV7-2 and TRBJ1-3, is GAGVSQSPSNKVTEKGKDVELRCDPISGHTALYWYRQSLGQGLEFLIYFQGNSAPDKSGLPSDRFSAERTGGSVSTLTIQRTQQEDSAVYLCASSTSGGNTIYFGEGSWLTVV.

As for this clone: The read terminates 3 residues ahead of where the CDR3 ends, so the germline J gene completes it. The rearrangement uses TRBV19 and TRBJ2-1; TRBD1 matches 10 bases. This CDR3 has 13 residues. CDR1 is LNHDA and CDR2 is SQIVND in the germline V gene (reference sequence). The V segment lost 10 bases and the J segment 4 bases; nucleotides outside the gene matches: 4. The CDR3 sequence is CATGQGGYNEQFF. The CDR3 bases that were read are TGTGCCACTGGACAGGGGGGATACAATGAG.

On this clone itself: The read ends 3 residues early relative to the CDR3; the germline J gene fills the gap. This chain connects TRBV7-9 to TRBJ1-4; tentatively, D is TRBD1 (5 bases). The CDR3 sequence is 13 residues long. V was pared by 2 bases and J by 8 bases, with 9 bases between. Germline V gives CDR1 SEHNR, CDR2 FQNEAQ (reference sequence). The sequenced part of the CDR3 DNA is TGTGCCAGCAGCTTACCGGGGGACGAAAAA. Translated, it gives CASSLPGDEK. The entire CDR3 sequence reads CASSLPGDEKLFF.

To note about this clone: The CDR3 end is not reached by the read, which stops 3 residues before it; the germline J gene fills it in. The chain joins TRBV19 to TRBJ2-7, with a tentative D call TRBD1 (6 bases). Per germline, CDR1 LNHDA and CDR2 SQIVND (reference sequence). The V end was cut by 5 bases, the J end by 2 bases, with 22 bases between. CDR3 length: 17 residues. Partial CDR3 DNA: TGTGCCAGTAGTCCGCAAAGCCGGGATCAGGGGACCTACGAG. This gives the protein CASSPQSRDQGTYE. The full CDR3 reads CASSPQSRDQGTYEQYF. Based on the CDR3 plus reference TRBV19 and TRBJ2-7, the full variable domain is DGGITQSPKYLFRKEGQNVTLSCEQNLNHDAMYWYRQDPGQGLRLIYYSQIVNDFQKGDIAEGYSVSREKKESFPLTVTSAQKNPTAFYLCASSPQSRDQGTYEQYFGPGTRLTVT.

As concerns this clone: The read ends 3 residues before the CDR3 terminus; that terminus is restored from the germline J gene. The chain uses TRBV19 and TRBJ2-7; TRBD1 might be the D (5 bases). CDR1 is LNHDA and CDR2 is SQIVND in the germline V gene (reference sequence). Trimming left V 11 bases short and J 1 base short, with 18 bases between. This CDR3 is 14 amino acids long. CDR3 in amino acids: CASSLQGGSYEQYF. CDR3 bases read: TGTGCCTCCTCGTTGCAGGGCGGATCCTACGAG.

Points on this clone: The read ends 3 residues early relative to the CDR3; the germline J gene fills the gap. The V and J genes are TRBV19 and TRBJ1-1; a possible D gene is TRBD1 (6 bases). Germline CDR1 is LNHDA and CDR2 is SQIVND (reference sequence). V gave up 3 bases and J gave up 2 bases, with 10 bases separating them. The CDR3 is 14 residues long. Incomplete CDR3 DNA: TGTGCCAGTAGTATTACAGGGCCAAACACTGAA. Encoded protein: CASSITGPNTE. The CDR3 in full is CASSITGPNTEAFF.

For this clone: The sequenced fragment ends 3 residues before the CDR3 boundary, so the rest is inferred from the germline J gene. The rearrangement joins TRBV10-3 to TRBJ2-7, with 7 bases aligning to TRBD2. The CDR3 extends over 13 amino acids. CDR1 and CDR2 from the germline V gene are ENHRY and SYGVKD. V shed 6 bases, J shed 4 bases, and the junction held 6 bases outside the gene matches. CDR3 DNA (partial): TGTGCCATCAGGGAACTAGCGCGGTACGAG. As protein: CAIRELARYE. From start to end, the CDR3 is CAIRELARYEQYF.